One and the same sample provided the 20 T cell receptor beta chains below, sequenced in a study of regulatory T cells in long-lasting Graves disease. Combining iRepertoire HTBI primers with Arm-PCR of CDR3 regions, the authors built TCR beta libraries. Each CDR3 protein is one row after TCRdb ran MiXCR on the multiplex PCR reads. The sample lists approximately 690,000 distinct CDR3 sequences; about 32% were seen once. Time point described: persistent/refractory GD, antithyroid drugs over 5 years with positive TRAb. RNA extracted from PBMCs served as the sequencing template. The starting material was peripheral blood mononuclear cells (PBMCs), obtained when the disease was refractory, from a patient treated with antithyroid drugs. These receptors were obtained from a female donor with Graves disease.

This clonotype was seen at least ten times. This chain connects TRBV6-1 to TRBJ1-2, with 10 positions matching TRBD1. Trimming cost V 5 bases and J 5 bases; bases outside gene matches: 2. Germline V lookup: CDR1 MNHNS, CDR2 SASEGT. The CDR3 spans 13 residues. CDR3 DNA sequence: TGTGCCAGCAGTCCGGACAGGGGGTATGGCTACACCTTC. This gives the protein CASSPDRGYGYTF.

The sample holds a few counts of this clonotype. The gene calls are TRBV6-1 and TRBJ1-1, with D tentatively TRBD1 (5 bases). Trimming pared 6 bases from V and 0 bases from J, leaving 17 bases between. This CDR3 region has 16 residues. Per germline, CDR1 MNHNS and CDR2 SASEGT. As DNA, the CDR3 is TGTGCCAGCAGGCGACGGCGGGACCCCGTGAACACTGAAGCTTTCTTT. It encodes CASRRRRDPVNTEAFF.

Only one count was recorded for this clonotype. The chain is built from TRBV20-1 and TRBJ2-5, with D perhaps TRBD2 (5 bases). CDR1 is DFQATT and CDR2 is SNEGSKA in the germline V gene (reference sequence). The CDR3 has 14 amino acids. V dropped 4 bases and J dropped 5 bases, with 17 bases sitting between them. The CDR3: CSAKAWEFKETQYF. The CDR3 DNA follows: TGCAGTGCTAAAGCTTGGGAGTTTAAGGAGACCCAGTACTTC.

This clonotype was counted a few times. This chain uses TRBV6-1 with TRBJ1-6; 8 bases map to TRBD1. The CDR3 length is 13 residues. Trimming cost V 8 bases and J 8 bases; bases outside gene matches: 5. CDR1 is MNHNS, CDR2 SASEGT, per germline. Here the CDR3 DNA reads TGTGCCAGCCGCAGGGGGCAAGATTCACCCCTCCACTTT. Translating gives CASRRGQDSPLHF.

A few counts support this clonotype. The V gene is TRBV6-5, the J gene TRBJ1-2; D uncertain. The germline V gene has CDR1 MNHEY and CDR2 SVGAGI. This CDR3 has 17 amino acids. The V gene lost 0 bases and the J gene lost 0 bases, with 14 bases spanning the gap. CDR3 protein: CASSYSILGGPNYGYTF. Written as DNA, the CDR3 is TGTGCCAGCAGTTACTCGATTCTGGGCGGCCCTAACTATGGCTACACCTTC.

This clonotype was counted at least ten times. J is TRBJ1-1 and V is TRBV2; the D gene is possibly TRBD1 (5 bases). In germline, CDR1 is SNHLY, CDR2 FYNNEI. CDR3 length: 16 residues. V was clipped by 8 bases and J by 7 bases, with 26 bases between them. For the CDR3, the DNA is TGTGCCAGCGGACAAGTCAACTTAACTTTAATCCGTGAAGCTTTCTTT. Protein product: CASGQVNLTLIREAFF. The whole variable domain, filled in from reference TRBV2 and TRBJ1-1, reads EPEVTQTPSHQVTQMGQEVILRCVPISNHLYFYWYRQILGQKVEFLVSFYNNEISEKSEIFDDQFSVERPDGSNFTLKIRSTKLEDSAMYFCASGQVNLTLIREAFFGQGTRLTVV.

In nucleotides, the CDR3 is TGCAGCGTTGGCGGAGGTGGGCCTGAAAAACTGTTTTTT. Protein product: CSVGGGGPEKLFF. The rearrangement joins TRBV29-1 to TRBJ1-4; D gene uncertain. CDR1 and CDR2 (germline): SQVTM, ANQGSEA. This CDR3 comprises 13 residues. Trimming stripped 4 bases from V and 7 bases from J, with 13 bases between.

Many counts were recorded for this clonotype. This chain joins TRBV15 and TRBJ2-7; D is undetermined. V was clipped by 0 bases and J by 6 bases, with 27 bases between them. The germline V gene encodes CDR1 LNHNV and CDR2 YYDKDF (reference sequence). The CDR3 has 19 amino acids. CDR3 in amino acids: CATSRDPPGGSLRYSEQYF. The CDR3 region has the DNA TGTGCCACCAGCAGAGATCCTCCAGGCGGTTCCTTGCGGTACTCCGAGCAGTACTTC.

In its sample, this clonotype was seen many times. The J gene is TRBJ1-5, the V gene TRBV2; D may be TRBD1 (6 bases). This CDR3 is built from 14 residues. Per germline, CDR1 SNHLY and CDR2 FYNNEI. V lost 8 bases, J lost 0 bases, and 11 bases lay in between. The DNA for the CDR3 is TGTGCCAGCGGCGGACAGACTAGCAATCAGCCCCAGCATTTT. It is translated as CASGGQTSNQPQHF. The entire variable domain, with the rest obtained from reference TRBV2 and TRBJ1-5, is as follows: EPEVTQTPSHQVTQMGQEVILRCVPISNHLYFYWYRQILGQKVEFLVSFYNNEISEKSEIFDDQFSVERPDGSNFTLKIRSTKLEDSAMYFCASGGQTSNQPQHFGDGTRLSIL.

At least ten counts were recorded for this clonotype. The V and J genes are TRBV2 and TRBJ1-2, with 7 positions matching TRBD1. V was pared by 3 bases and J by 4 bases, with 5 bases of the junction left unmatched. CDR3 size: 14 residues. The germline V gene encodes CDR1 SNHLY and CDR2 FYNNEI. The CDR3 DNA follows: TGTGCCAGCAGTGAGAACAGGGGTGGCTATGGCTACACCTTC. Protein product: CASSENRGGYGYTF. The whole variable domain, remainder taken from reference TRBV2 and TRBJ1-2, is EPEVTQTPSHQVTQMGQEVILRCVPISNHLYFYWYRQILGQKVEFLVSFYNNEISEKSEIFDDQFSVERPDGSNFTLKIRSTKLEDSAMYFCASSENRGGYGYTFGSGTRLTVV.

This clonotype has only a few counts. V usage is TRBV20-1 and J usage is TRBJ1-5, with 8 bases that match TRBD1. Unmatched junction bases numbered 10, after V lost 0 bases and J lost 6 bases. From germline, CDR1 is DFQATT and CDR2 SNEGSKA (reference sequence). CDR3 length: 16 amino acids. The CDR3 sequence is CSARENGQGGSQPQHF. The CDR3 DNA reads TGCAGTGCTAGAGAGAACGGACAGGGTGGGAGTCAGCCCCAGCATTTT.

There are a few counts of this clonotype. The chain combines TRBV9 with TRBJ1-5, with a weak D call TRBD1 (5 bases). The CDR3 sequence is 15 residues long. From germline, CDR1 is SGDLS and CDR2 YYNGEE. Trimming removed 0 bases at V and 4 bases at J, with 11 bases between. The CDR3 loop is CASSVGGHLNQPQHF. CDR3 DNA sequence: TGTGCCAGCAGCGTAGGAGGACACCTAAATCAGCCCCAGCATTTT.

This clonotype was seen a few times. The rearrangement joins TRBV12-3 or TRBV12-4 to TRBJ2-2; 10 nucleotides agree with TRBD2. This CDR3 has 14 residues. The V segment lost 6 bases and the J segment 5 bases; nucleotides outside the gene matches: 3. The CDR3 region is CASRETSGTGELFF. CDR3 nucleotide sequence: TGTGCCAGCAGGGAGACTAGCGGGACCGGGGAGCTGTTTTTT.

This chain joins TRBV19 and TRBJ2-3, with TRBD2 matching 12 bases. This CDR3 has 15 residues. V lost 5 bases and J lost 4; bases outside the gene matches: 4. Germline values: CDR1 LNHDA, CDR2 SQIVND (reference sequence). For the CDR3, the DNA is TGTGCCAGTAGTGCAAGACTAGCGGGAGCAGATACGCAGTATTTT. Its protein is CASSARLAGADTQYF. The whole variable domain, filled in from reference TRBV19 and TRBJ2-3, reads DGGITQSPKYLFRKEGQNVTLSCEQNLNHDAMYWYRQDPGQGLRLIYYSQIVNDFQKGDIAEGYSVSREKKESFPLTVTSAQKNPTAFYLCASSARLAGADTQYFGPGTRLTVL.

The chain combines TRBV29-1 with TRBJ2-5; 11 nucleotides match TRBD2. The V gene end was trimmed by 4 bases and the J gene end by 5 bases; junction bases not matched to a gene: 6. Germline V gene data show CDR1 as SQVTM and CDR2 as ANQGSEA. This CDR3 is 14 amino acids long. The CDR3 DNA is TGCAGCGTTGGGACTAGCGGGCGTAGCGAGACCCAGTACTTC. It is translated as CSVGTSGRSETQYF.

The chain carries TRBV7-2 and TRBJ1-2; D not resolved. Germline values: CDR1 SGHTA, CDR2 FQGNSA. V lost 5 bases, J lost 5 bases, and 18 bases lay in between. The CDR3 is 15 residues long. The chain's CDR3 is CASSPSVGAGYGYTF. In DNA, the CDR3 is TGTGCCAGCAGCCCATCGGTCGGTGCGGGGTATGGCTACACCTTC.

This rearrangement joins TRBV29-1 to TRBJ1-1; D is undetermined. CDR3 length equals 11 residues. The V gene lost 7 bases and the J gene lost 1 base, with 7 bases spanning the gap. The germline V gene encodes CDR1 SQVTM and CDR2 ANQGSEA. CDR3 amino acids: CSGGRNTEAFF. DNA for the CDR3: TGCAGCGGAGGACGGAACACTGAAGCTTTCTTT.

The rearrangement uses TRBV6-2 or TRBV6-3 and TRBJ1-5, with no clear D. The CDR3 is 14 residues long. Germline CDR1 is MNHEY and CDR2 is SVGEGT. Between the trimmed V and J ends, which lost 5 bases and 0 bases, there was a span of 8 bases. The CDR3 DNA sequence: TGTGCCAGCAGTACGTTGTATAGCAATCAGCCCCAGCATTTT. Its protein product is CASSTLYSNQPQHF.

Ten or more counts support this clonotype. The chain joins TRBV6-1 to TRBJ1-5; D ambiguous. Germline-derived CDR1 and CDR2 are MNHNS and SASEGT. The CDR3 length is 16 residues. V was clipped by 3 bases and J by 0 bases, with 12 bases between them. DNA of the CDR3: TGTGCCAGCAGTGAGGGGTCACAACATAGCAATCAGCCCCAGCATTTT. Protein product: CASSEGSQHSNQPQHF.

This clonotype was observed many times. The V call is TRBV12-3 or TRBV12-4, the J call TRBJ1-6; 10 bases agree with TRBD1. The CDR3 has 15 amino acids. Trimming took 2 bases from V and 7 from J; bases not matched to a gene: 2. The CDR3 region is CASSLMGQGNSPLHF. CDR3 DNA: TGTGCCAGCAGTTTAATGGGACAGGGGAATTCACCCCTCCACTTT.